The 28 T cell receptor beta chains given below trace back to one sample, sequenced in a study of T-cell reconstitution after alpha-beta-depleted transplantation in children. Library preparation (for TCRbeta) was performed with unique molecular identifiers. TCRdb re-called the PCR reads through MiXCR, storing one row per CDR3 protein. The repertoire has 640,000 or so distinct CDR3 sequences, approximately 15% of them found once; the top ten carry 0.8% to 1.1%. The sample in question was PBMCs from the stem cell graft donor, obtained from the stem cell graft. The source is a human donor who donated a stem cell graft to a child with acute myeloid leukemia.

There are a few counts of this clonotype. The V gene is TRBV29-1, the J gene TRBJ2-6; the D gene is possibly TRBD2 (5 bases). V dropped 0 bases and J dropped 0 bases, with 12 bases sitting between them. Germline V gene data show CDR1 as SQVTM and CDR2 as ANQGSEA. CDR3 length: 17 residues. The CDR3 DNA is TGCAGCGTTGAAGAGGGAGAGAAATCCTCTGGGGCCAACGTCCTGACTTTC. Amino acids: CSVEEGEKSSGANVLTF.

This clonotype was detected many times. The V call is TRBV12-3 or TRBV12-4, the J call TRBJ1-5; unclear D gene. V was cut by 6 bases and J by 4 bases, with 13 bases left in between. CDR3 length equals 14 residues. This chain's CDR3 is CASSSTSRNQPQHF. Written as DNA, the CDR3 is TGTGCCAGCAGCTCGACTAGCAGGAATCAGCCCCAGCATTTT.

This clonotype was seen more than once but under ten times. The genes are TRBV6-4 and TRBJ1-5; D is perhaps TRBD1 (6 bases). The CDR3 extends over 16 amino acids. The germline V gene has CDR1 MRHNA and CDR2 SNTAGT. The V end lost 6 bases, the J end lost 3 bases, and 18 bases lay between the germline ends. The CDR3 loop is CASSNDDRLYNQPQHF. The CDR3 DNA follows: TGTGCCAGCAGCAACGACGACAGGCTTTACAATCAGCCCCAGCATTTT.

V gene TRBV7-3 combines with J gene TRBJ2-1; a weak D match, TRBD2 (6 bases). CDR1 is SGHTA, CDR2 FQGTGA, per germline. The V gene lost 2 bases and the J gene lost 7 bases, with 15 bases spanning the gap. This CDR3 has 15 amino acids. DNA of the CDR3: TGTGCCAGCAGCTTAGAACGGGGTAGCGGAAATGAGCAGTTCTTC. Its protein is CASSLERGSGNEQFF.

In this sample, this clonotype turned up many times. V gene TRBV20-1 combines with J gene TRBJ2-3; 11 bases match TRBD2. The V and J ends lost 3 bases and 5 bases, in that order; junction bases with no gene match: 7. Per germline, CDR1 DFQATT and CDR2 SNEGSKA (reference sequence). This CDR3 has 15 amino acids. CDR3 loop: CSASLTSGAGDTQYF. CDR3 in DNA: TGCAGTGCTAGTCTGACTAGCGGGGCCGGAGATACGCAGTATTTT.

The chain recombines TRBV6-5 with TRBJ1-4; tentatively, D is TRBD1 (6 bases). This CDR3 has 17 residues. Germline CDR1 is MNHEY and CDR2 is SVGAGI. V lost 2 bases, J lost 6 bases, and 19 bases lay in between. The CDR3 protein is CASSYHIAGGADEKLFF. In nucleotides, the CDR3 is TGTGCCAGCAGTTACCACATCGCGGGGGGCGCGGATGAAAAACTGTTTTTT.

This clonotype has more than one count but fewer than ten. The chain employs TRBV7-2 and TRBJ2-5; 9 positions match TRBD2. Germline V gene data show CDR1 as SGHTA and CDR2 as FQGNSA. V lost 5 bases, J lost 4 bases, and 5 bases stayed unmatched. The CDR3 length is 14 residues. The CDR3 DNA follows: TGTGCCAGCAGCCGTTCGACTAGCGGAGAGACCCAGTACTTC. Protein sequence: CASSRSTSGETQYF.

This clonotype was seen many times. This chain connects TRBV20-1 to TRBJ1-1; D possibly corresponds to TRBD1 (5 bases). V was pared by 5 bases and J by 0 bases, with 13 bases between. Germline assignment: CDR1 DFQATT and CDR2 SNEGSKA (reference sequence). This CDR3 is built from 14 residues. CDR3 region: CSAYTGDMNTEAFF. CDR3 sequence (DNA): TGCAGTGCTTATACAGGAGACATGAACACTGAAGCTTTCTTT.

This clonotype was detected a few times. The chain recombines TRBV24-1 with TRBJ2-3, with 9 positions matching TRBD1. The CDR3 is 17 residues long. V was pared by 4 bases and J by 3 bases, with 10 bases of the junction left unmatched. Germline V CDR1 and CDR2: KGHDR, SFDVKD. The CDR3 protein is CATSESTGGWSTDTQYF. The CDR3 bases are TGTGCCACCAGTGAGTCAACAGGGGGCTGGTCGACAGATACGCAGTATTTT.

This clonotype was observed at least ten times. J is TRBJ1-1 and V is TRBV29-1; D unresolved. Per the germline V gene, CDR1 is SQVTM and CDR2 is ANQGSEA. V gave up 6 bases and J gave up 1 base, with 12 bases separating them. This CDR3 comprises 13 residues. The CDR3 DNA sequence: TGCAGCGTGCGTCACCGGGGGAACACTGAAGCTTTCTTT. This gives the protein CSVRHRGNTEAFF.

The chain combines TRBV6-2 or TRBV6-3 with TRBJ1-6; D uncertain. There are 13 residues in the CDR3. Looked up from germline, CDR1 is MNHEY and CDR2 is SVGEGT. V lost 6 bases and J 7 bases, leaving 10 bases between the germline ends. The DNA for the CDR3 is TGTGCCAGCAGGTGGGGTAACAATTCACCCCTCCACTTT. Translating gives CASRWGNNSPLHF.

This clonotype was seen repeatedly, ten times or more. The J gene is TRBJ1-6, the V gene TRBV20-1; D uncertain. Germline loops: CDR1 DFQATT, CDR2 SNEGSKA (reference sequence). The CDR3 length is 18 residues. V lost 3 bases and J lost 0, with 18 bases in between. CDR3 protein: CSASPTGISSSYNSPLHF. CDR3 nucleotide sequence: TGCAGTGCTAGTCCCACGGGCATCTCAAGCTCCTATAATTCACCCCTCCACTTT.

This clonotype showed up many times. The chain uses TRBV20-1 and TRBJ2-7, with TRBD2 identical over 8 bases. Trimming took 0 bases from V and 5 from J; bases not matched to a gene: 9. CDR1 is DFQATT, CDR2 SNEGSKA, per germline (reference sequence). This CDR3 is 15 amino acids long. Here the CDR3 DNA reads TGCAGTGCTAGAGAGGGAGCTCACGGGGGGGACGAGCAGTACTTC. Amino acids: CSAREGAHGGDEQYF.

This clonotype was seen many times. The chain links TRBV7-9 to TRBJ2-7; no firm D call. V was trimmed by 3 bases and J by 2 bases, leaving 8 bases between them. From germline, CDR1 is SEHNR and CDR2 FQNEAQ (reference sequence). This CDR3 is 13 amino acids long. Here the CDR3 reads CASSFLSTYEQYF. As DNA, the CDR3 is TGTGCCAGCAGCTTTCTGAGTACCTACGAGCAGTACTTC.

This clonotype appeared a few times. The chain couples TRBV15 to TRBJ2-7; maybe TRBD1 (6 bases). The CDR3 loop spans 15 amino acids. Germline V lookup: CDR1 LNHNV, CDR2 YYDKDF (reference sequence). V lost 5 bases and J 4 bases, leaving 18 bases between the germline ends. The CDR3 spells CATSGQGGHRYEQYF. The CDR3 bases are TGTGCCACCAGCGGCCAAGGGGGACACCGATACGAGCAGTACTTC. Variable domain in full (rest from reference TRBV15 and TRBJ2-7): DAMVIQNPRYQVTQFGKPVTLSCSQTLNHNVMYWYQQKSSQAPKLLFHYYDKDFNNEADTPDNFQSRRPNTSFCFLDIRSPGLGDTAMYLCATSGQGGHRYEQYFGPGTRLTVT.

The chain combines TRBV5-1 with TRBJ2-7; 9 nucleotides align to TRBD1. This CDR3 region has 15 residues. With 3 bases clipped from V and 3 bases from J, the junction kept 7 bases outside the gene matches. Looked up from germline, CDR1 is SGHRS and CDR2 is YFSETQ. The CDR3: CASSYRTGVIYEQYF. CDR3 coding DNA: TGCGCCAGCAGCTACCGGACAGGGGTTATCTACGAGCAGTACTTC.

This clonotype was found many times. This sequence joins TRBV29-1 and TRBJ2-3, with TRBD2 matching over 8 bases. In germline, CDR1 is SQVTM, CDR2 ANQGSEA. The CDR3 totals 20 residues. Trimming took 5 bases from V and 2 from J; bases not matched to a gene: 24. CDR3 residues: CSVSPIGGLGDLGITDTQYF. The CDR3 region has the DNA TGCAGCGTTTCACCGATAGGGGGACTAGGCGACTTAGGCATCACAGATACGCAGTATTTT.

This clonotype showed up just a few times. The rearrangement uses TRBV7-9 and TRBJ1-4; maybe TRBD1 (6 bases). The CDR3 length is 15 residues. Trimming took 1 base from V and 0 from J, leaving 6 bases between them. CDR1 and CDR2 (germline): SEHNR, FQNEAQ (reference sequence). The CDR3 DNA reads as TGTGCCAGCAGCTTAGACAGGGCAACTAATGAAAAACTGTTTTTT. This sequence encodes CASSLDRATNEKLFF.

This clonotype was counted many times. Because the CDR3's place on the DNA is in doubt, the DNA is left out and the CDR3 is given as listed by TCRdb. The chain combines TRBV29-1 with TRBJ1-1; TRBD1, the table's D call, lacks a check against the DNA. The CDR3 totals 11 residues, both ends included. Germline assignment: CDR1 SQVTM and CDR2 ANQGSEA. The CDR3 is CSSVVGQGTFF.

The chain combines TRBV20-1 with TRBJ2-5, with 12 positions matching TRBD2. The CDR3 extends over 15 amino acids. J gave up 7 bases and V 4 bases, and 10 bases lay outside the gene matches. Germline lookup yields CDR1 DFQATT and CDR2 SNEGSKA (reference sequence). The CDR3 DNA follows: TGCAGTGCTATACTAGCGGGGGGCCCACGAGGGACCCAGTACTTC. Translated, it gives CSAILAGGPRGTQYF.

This clonotype has at least ten counts. This chain connects TRBV20-1 to TRBJ1-1, with 11 bases fitting TRBD1. The CDR3 sequence is 15 residues long. The germline CDR1 and CDR2 sequences are DFQATT and SNEGSKA (reference sequence). Losses at the gene ends were 5 bases for V and 11 bases for J; bases not matched to a gene: 16. The CDR3 DNA is TGCAGTGCTTTCTTATTTGGGACAGGGGGAAATGCGGCTTTCTTT. Translation gives CSAFLFGTGGNAAFF.

The V call is TRBV12-3 or TRBV12-4, the J call TRBJ1-1; 9 bases are a match to TRBD1. The CDR3 covers 14 residues. J lost 5 bases, V lost 6 bases, and 7 bases had no gene match. The CDR3 region is CASRWDRARTEAFF. The CDR3 nucleotides read TGTGCCAGCAGGTGGGACAGGGCCAGGACTGAAGCTTTCTTT.

In this sample, this clonotype turned up a few times. This chain links TRBV13 with TRBJ1-1, with D possibly matching TRBD1 (6 bases). The CDR3 runs to 17 residues. V lost 4 bases, J lost 4 bases, and 22 bases lay in between. CDR1 PRHDT and CDR2 FYEKMQ come from the germline V gene (reference sequence). CDR3 region: CASSSVGGILGTTEAFF. DNA of the CDR3: TGTGCCAGCAGCTCCGTAGGGGGAATTCTAGGTACCACTGAAGCTTTCTTT.

The chain couples TRBV13 to TRBJ2-1, with 13 bases fitting TRBD2. V trimming: 1 base; J trimming: 0 bases; junction bases outside the gene matches: 6. The CDR3 is 19 residues long. Germline lookup yields CDR1 PRHDT and CDR2 FYEKMQ (reference sequence). CDR3 DNA sequence: TGTGCCAGCAGCTTAGAACTAGCGGGGGGGTCTAGCTCCTACAATGAGCAGTTCTTC. Its protein product is CASSLELAGGSSSYNEQFF.

This clonotype turned up a few times. The chain couples TRBV12-3 or TRBV12-4 to TRBJ2-2; D gene ambiguous. The CDR3 loop spans 16 amino acids. Trimming stripped 6 bases from V and 0 bases from J, with 14 bases between. The CDR3 is CASSPIDSSNTGELFF. The CDR3, as DNA: TGTGCCAGCAGCCCAATCGACTCGTCGAACACCGGGGAGCTGTTTTTT.

This clonotype was detected many times. The V call is TRBV20-1, the J call TRBJ2-1; no reliable D call. The CDR3 contains 14 residues. The V gene's germline CDR1 is DFQATT and CDR2 SNEGSKA (reference sequence). Between the trimmed V and J ends, which lost 0 bases and 5 bases, there was a span of 11 bases. In DNA form, the CDR3 reads TGCAGTGCTAGAGATGGAATGGGAAACAATGAGCAGTTCTTC. Translating gives CSARDGMGNNEQFF.

This clonotype occurred a few times. The chain is built from TRBV7-2 and TRBJ2-1; no clear D gene. CDR1 SGHTA and CDR2 FQGNSA come from the germline V gene. The CDR3 loop spans 15 amino acids. V lost 2 bases, J lost 4 bases, and 12 bases lay in between. The CDR3, as DNA: TGTGCCAGCAGCTTATCAAGGGTGGAATACAATGAGCAGTTCTTC. It yields the protein CASSLSRVEYNEQFF.

The rearrangement links TRBV20-1 to TRBJ1-1; TRBD1 agrees at 8 bases. The CDR3 is made up of 15 amino acids. Per the germline V gene, CDR1 is DFQATT and CDR2 is SNEGSKA (reference sequence). V dropped 1 base and J dropped 5; count of bases not matched to a gene: 9. The CDR3 nucleotides read TGCAGTGCTAGAGTTCCCGCAGGGGGCCGGACTGAAGCTTTCTTT. Translation gives CSARVPAGGRTEAFF.